The 2 T cell receptor beta chains in this list originate from one sample, sequenced in a study of beta chain features in type 1 diabetes. Every isolated RNA sample was fully reverse transcribed, so sequencing captured expressed TCRB transcripts. The data were produced by immunoSEQ multiplex PCR, yet TCRdb's version contains in-frame clones alone and is incomplete. The sample holds about 360,000 clones, roughly 12% seen once. The sample was naive CD4+ T cells from blood. These receptors originate from a man aged 18 to 30 in good health.

This clone was observed a few times. The V gene is TRBV23-1, the J gene TRBJ2-7, with 8 positions matching TRBD1. TRBV23-1 is given ORF status, its function remaining uncertain. The V gene end was trimmed by 10 bases and the J gene end by 6 bases; junction bases not matched to a gene: 14. The CDR3 is 14 amino acids. The CDR3, as DNA: TGCGCCAACCTACTCGGCAGGGGGCAGGTCGAGCAGTACTTC. Amino acids: CANLLGRGQVEQYF.

This rearrangement joins TRBV7-8 to TRBJ1-1; D call uncertain. Germline V gives CDR1 SGHVS, CDR2 FQNEAQ. V was cut by 5 bases and J by 1 base, with 8 bases left in between. This CDR3 region has 13 residues. The CDR3 coding sequence is TGTGCCAGCAGCCTAGGGCAGAACACTGAAGCTTTCTTT. As protein: CASSLGQNTEAFF.